These 23 T cell receptor beta chains were all obtained from the same sample, sequenced in a study of T cells in Graves' hyperthyroidism and ophthalmopathy. Researchers amplified the TCR beta CDR3 regions from RNA transcripts. During a first-round RT-PCR of the TCR CDR3, the HTBI primer set was used. TCRdb reprocessed the multiplex PCR reads with MiXCR, giving one entry per CDR3 protein. This table has roughly 280,000 distinct CDR3 sequences, 20% to 25% appearing once. The specimen sequenced was blood. The receptors come from a man between 25 and 39 years old with Graves' ophthalmopathy.

This clonotype was recorded a few times. The V and J genes are TRBV6-5 and TRBJ1-1, with TRBD1 matching over 7 bases. Per germline, CDR1 MNHEY and CDR2 SVGAGI. V shed 2 bases, J shed 1 base, and the junction held 4 bases outside the gene matches. This CDR3 has 15 amino acids. CDR3 DNA sequence: TGTGCCAGCAGTTACAGGGACAGATCGAACACTGAAGCTTTCTTT. It yields the protein CASSYRDRSNTEAFF.

V and J are TRBV30 and TRBJ1-2; D is ambiguous. V lost 1 base to trimming and J lost 3 bases, with 9 bases between them. The CDR3 runs to 13 residues. Germline assignment: CDR1 GTSNPN and CDR2 SVGIG (reference sequence). The DNA for the CDR3 is TGTGCCTGGAGTGCGGGCGGTCACTATGGCTACACCTTC. Its protein product is CAWSAGGHYGYTF.

This clonotype was counted ten times or more. The CDR3 region has the DNA TGTGCCAGCAGTCCGAACAGCGGGACGTCCTACGAGCAGTACTTC. It codes for CASSPNSGTSYEQYF. The chain employs TRBV12-3 or TRBV12-4 and TRBJ2-7; 7 nucleotides agree with TRBD2. The CDR3 has 15 residues. V lost 5 bases to trimming and J lost 1 base; unmatched junction nucleotides: 8.

The sample holds many counts of this clonotype. V is TRBV11-1 and J is TRBJ2-7, with 7 bases aligning to TRBD1. This CDR3 spans 15 amino acids. Germline CDR1 SGHAT, CDR2 FQDESV (reference sequence). J was trimmed by 6 bases and V by 5 bases; bases with no gene match: 13. Here the CDR3 DNA reads TGTGCCAGCAGCCGCCTCGGGACAGAGTCCGGCGAGCAGTACTTC. Translation gives CASSRLGTESGEQYF. Filled out from reference TRBV11-1 and TRBJ2-7, the complete variable domain reads EAEVAQSPRYKITEKSQAVAFWCDPISGHATLYWYRQILGQGPELLVQFQDESVVDDSQLPKDRFSAERLKGVDSTLKIQPAELGDSAMYLCASSRLGTESGEQYFGPGTRLTVT.

In regard to this clonotype: One junction end disagrees with the germline gene, perhaps due to a read error. CDR3 in DNA: TGTGCCAGCAGCTTAAGCGGGACAGGGGTTCAGCCCCAGCAATTT. Its translation: CASSLSGTGVQPQQF. The chain couples TRBV7-2 to TRBJ1-5; 10 bases are shared with TRBD1. The CDR3 is 15 residues long. CDR1 and CDR2 (germline): SGHTA, FQGNSA.

The chain is built from TRBV6-1 and TRBJ1-4; the D gene is possibly TRBD1 (6 bases). Germline V lookup: CDR1 MNHNS, CDR2 SASEGT. CDR3 length: 14 amino acids. V gave up 4 bases and J gave up 11 bases, with 17 bases separating them. The CDR3 sequence is CASSARGPDTKLFF. The CDR3, as DNA: TGTGCCAGCAGTGCCAGGGGACCCGACACTAAACTGTTTTTT.

Ten or more counts support this clonotype. The CDR3 reads CASSSPWRNSYNEQFF. Written as DNA, the CDR3 is TGTGCCAGCAGCAGCCCCTGGCGGAACTCCTACAATGAGCAGTTCTTC. This sequence joins TRBV27 and TRBJ2-1, with D hard to call. Germline CDR1 reads MNHEY; CDR2 reads SMNVEV (reference sequence). The CDR3 has 16 amino acids. V was pared by 6 bases and J by 0 bases, with 15 bases between.

The chain links TRBV28 to TRBJ1-1; D may be TRBD1 (5 bases). Trimming removed 10 bases at V and 4 bases at J, with 19 bases between. The V gene's germline CDR1 is MDHEN and CDR2 SYDVKM. The CDR3 spans 14 residues. The CDR3 DNA reads as TGTGCCACAAACCCCCAGCAGGGTTCCACTGAAGCTTTCTTT. This translates into CATNPQQGSTEAFF.

This clonotype was seen more than once but under ten times. The chain carries TRBV9 and TRBJ1-3; the D is unclear. The CDR3 spans 15 residues. V gave up 0 bases and J gave up 2 bases, with 9 bases separating them. Germline assignment: CDR1 SGDLS and CDR2 YYNGEE. The CDR3, as DNA: TGTGCCAGCAGCGTAGCTACCGGGCCTGGAAACACCATATATTTT. Residues: CASSVATGPGNTIYF.

The sample holds many counts of this clonotype. CDR3 region: CASSLLGYEQYF. As DNA, the CDR3 is TGTGCCAGCAGTTTATTGGGCTACGAGCAGTACTTC. The genes are TRBV11-3 and TRBJ2-7; D is undetermined. The CDR3 length is 12 residues. CDR1 is SGHNT and CDR2 is YENEEA in the germline V gene. V lost 6 bases and J 3 bases, leaving 9 bases between the germline ends.

This clonotype appeared a few times. The chain couples TRBV3-1 to TRBJ2-1, with TRBD2 matching over 10 bases. In germline, CDR1 is LGHDT, CDR2 YNNKEL (reference sequence). With 6 bases clipped from V and 2 bases from J, the junction kept 7 bases outside the gene matches. The CDR3 consists of 16 residues. As DNA, the CDR3 is TGTGCCAGCAGTAGCGTAGCGGGAGGTCCCTACAATGAGCAGTTCTTC. Encoded protein: CASSSVAGGPYNEQFF.

In its sample, this clonotype was seen many times. V gene TRBV3-1 combines with J gene TRBJ2-1; TRBD1 matches at 12 bases. Germline CDR1 and CDR2: LGHDT and YNNKEL (reference sequence). This CDR3 has 15 residues. The V gene end was trimmed by 5 bases and the J gene end by 6 bases; junction bases not matched to a gene: 5. Here the CDR3 reads CASSSRDRGRNEQFF. In DNA, the CDR3 is TGTGCCAGCAGCTCCCGGGACAGGGGGCGCAATGAGCAGTTCTTC.

The chain recombines TRBV19 with TRBJ2-3; 9 bases match TRBD1. V was clipped by 3 bases and J by 5 bases; unmatched bases: 15. The CDR3 is made up of 18 amino acids. Germline assignment: CDR1 LNHDA and CDR2 SQIVND (reference sequence). CDR3 in DNA: TGTGCCAGTAGTATTTTCCCCCCGGGACAGGGTCAGGGAGATACGCAGTATTTT. It codes for CASSIFPPGQGQGDTQYF.

This clonotype was seen many times. Germline is not matched at one junction end, which may reflect a read error. This chain connects TRBV11-2 to TRBJ2-7; no clear D. Germline CDR1 is SGHAT and CDR2 is FQNNGV. The CDR3 spans 13 residues. The chain's CDR3 is CASSLGSSYEQYF. CDR3 nucleotides: TGTGCCAGCAGTTTAGGCAGCTCCTACGAGCAGTACTTC.

This chain connects TRBV12-3 or TRBV12-4 to TRBJ2-1; D gene unclear. The ends were cut back, 6 bases at V and 5 bases at J, with 8 bases in the middle. The CDR3 totals 12 residues. DNA for the CDR3: TGTGCCAGCAGCCAAAGAAACAATGAGCAGTTCTTC. Amino acids: CASSQRNNEQFF.

This clonotype occurred a few times. The gene calls are TRBV20-1 and TRBJ2-1; possible D gene TRBD2, 6 bases. The CDR3 contains 15 residues. V lost 0 bases and J lost 10, with 19 bases in between. CDR1 is DFQATT, CDR2 SNEGSKA, per germline (reference sequence). The CDR3 nucleotides read TGCAGTGCTAGAGACAGAGGAGCGGGTAACTGGGAGCAGTTCTTC. Residues: CSARDRGAGNWEQFF.

This clonotype was seen ten or more times. This chain uses TRBV28 with TRBJ2-1, with 8 positions matching TRBD1. Germline CDR1 MDHEN, CDR2 SYDVKM. The trim removed 6 bases at V and 3 bases at J, leaving 1 base unmatched. The CDR3 is 13 residues long. The CDR3 spells CASRGQGYNEQFF. For the CDR3, the DNA is TGTGCCAGCAGAGGACAGGGCTACAATGAGCAGTTCTTC.

This clonotype was seen only a few times. The chain carries TRBV7-9 and TRBJ1-5; weak D call: TRBD1 (6 bases). CDR3 length: 14 residues. Trimming removed 5 bases at V and 5 bases at J, with 13 bases between. The V gene's germline CDR1 is SEHNR and CDR2 FQNEAQ (reference sequence). This chain's CDR3 is CASSKAGGHQPQHF. DNA of the CDR3: TGTGCCAGCAGCAAAGCGGGGGGCCATCAGCCCCAGCATTTT.

V is TRBV12-3 or TRBV12-4 and J is TRBJ2-7; D may be TRBD1 (5 bases). With 4 bases removed from V and 3 bases from J, the gap between germline ends came to 16 bases. The CDR3 length is 15 residues. The CDR3 sequence is CASSSDTRYFYEQYF. In DNA form, the CDR3 reads TGTGCCAGCAGTTCGGACACACGTTACTTCTACGAGCAGTACTTC.

The chain links TRBV20-1 to TRBJ2-1; weak D call: TRBD1 (5 bases). V lost 1 base and J lost 10, with 20 bases in between. The CDR3 runs 15 residues. CDR1 and CDR2 (germline): DFQATT, SNEGSKA (reference sequence). CDR3 in amino acids: CSARAQTGAPTEQFF. DNA for the CDR3: TGCAGTGCTAGAGCCCAGACTGGGGCCCCCACGGAGCAGTTCTTC.

This clonotype occurred many times. The V gene is TRBV5-8, the J gene TRBJ2-2, with D maybe TRBD1 (5 bases). V lost 0 bases to trimming and J lost 4 bases, with 13 bases between them. Germline CDR1 reads SGHTS; CDR2 reads YDEGEE. This CDR3 is built from 16 residues. In DNA form, the CDR3 reads TGTGCCAGCAGCTTGGTCATGACAGTCGTCACCGGGGAGCTGTTTTTT. Residues: CASSLVMTVVTGELFF.

On this clonotype itself: This may arise from a read error, as a much more abundant clone is one base away. The chain has TRBV11-3 and TRBJ2-1; 12 bases map to TRBD2. The length of the CDR3 is 17 residues. The germline CDR1 and CDR2 sequences are SGHNT and YENEEA. The CDR3 spells CASSLERLAGVVNEQLF. As DNA, the CDR3 is TGTGCCAGCAGCTTAGAGAGACTAGCGGGAGTCGTAAATGAGCAGCTCTTC.

A few counts support this clonotype. One junction end does not reproduce the germline sequence, and a read error may be involved. V usage is TRBV6-2 or TRBV6-3 and J usage is TRBJ2-7; TRBD2 is a possible D gene (6 bases). The CDR3 length is 13 residues. Germline CDR1 reads MNHEY; CDR2 reads SVGEGT. CDR3: CANSRDFAYEQYF. The CDR3 DNA is TGTGCCAACAGTAGGGACTTCGCCTACGAGCAGTACTTC.